This T cell receptor beta chain was sequenced during a study of glioma-infiltrating T cells after dendritic cell vaccination. The germline V gene has CDR1 MGHRA and CDR2 YSYEKL. The CDR3 runs 15 residues. V dropped 1 base and J dropped 4 bases, with 11 bases sitting between them. The time point denotes: after dendritic cell vaccination, including at tumor progression/relapse. Isocitrate dehydrogenase mutation was absent in all glioblastoma patients. The PCR used 60 V beta and 13 J beta primers. Generated by immunoSEQ multiplex PCR, the TCRdb table keeps only in-frame clones and is missing some. The sample contains 70,000 to 90,000 clones, around 83% of which appear only once.

This receptor was obtained from a human donor with glioblastoma. V gene TRBV4-1 combines with J gene TRBJ1-5, with D possibly matching TRBD1 (6 bases). The sample consisted of blood, taken after dendritic cell vaccination. The CDR3 DNA reads TGCGCCAGCAGCCAAGTGGACAGACGAAATCAGCCCCAGCATTTT. Encoded protein: CASSQVDRRNQPQHF.